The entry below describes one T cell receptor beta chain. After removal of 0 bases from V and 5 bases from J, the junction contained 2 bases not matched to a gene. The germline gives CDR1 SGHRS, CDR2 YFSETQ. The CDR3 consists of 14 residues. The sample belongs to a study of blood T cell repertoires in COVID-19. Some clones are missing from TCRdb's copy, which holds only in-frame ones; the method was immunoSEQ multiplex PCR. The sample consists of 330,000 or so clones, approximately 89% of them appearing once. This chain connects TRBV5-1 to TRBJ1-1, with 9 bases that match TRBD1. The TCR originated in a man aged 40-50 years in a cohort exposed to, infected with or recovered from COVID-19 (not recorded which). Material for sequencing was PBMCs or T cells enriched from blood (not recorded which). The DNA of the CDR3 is TGCGCCAGCAGCTTGGGGACAGGGGAGACTGAAGCTTTCTTT. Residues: CASSLGTGETEAFF.